This is a list of T cell receptor beta chains from one sample in a study of control samples from healthy donors and cancer patients. The assay was immunoSEQ multiplex PCR, and TCRdb's table has in-frame clones only and misses some. The sample carries under 100,000 clones, around 90% recorded once. The sample comprised PBMCs. Source of these receptors: a woman in her forties or fifties with colorectal cancer. Both conserved end residues are part of each CDR3. The size of a clone is reported for some rows only, either as once, few or many, or as a class for expanded clones.

abundance: .
v_gene: TRBV9
CDR3aa: CASSVRDRSFTTGANVLTF

abundance: few
v_gene: TRBV2
CDR3aa: CASTDWVRGYTF

abundance: few
v_gene: TRBV5-5
CDR3aa: CASSLIQGYEQFF

abundance: .
v_gene: TRBV5-1
CDR3aa: CASSLADFPTGELFF

abundance: .
v_gene: TRBV12-3/TRBV12-4
CDR3aa: CASSQGHTDTQYF

abundance: .
v_gene: TRBV6-2/TRBV6-3
CDR3aa: CASSYGELYGYTF

abundance: .
v_gene: TRBV30
CDR3aa: CAWSKPAGGADEKLFF

abundance: .
v_gene: TRBV23-1
CDR3aa: CASSGSFAGTGLEKLFF

abundance: .
v_gene: TRBV5-6
CDR3aa: CASSLATGEAQYF

abundance: .
v_gene: TRBV9
CDR3aa: CASSVGPGTTETQYF

abundance: .
v_gene: TRBV7-2
CDR3aa: CASTLDRSPGSTYGYTF

abundance: .
v_gene: TRBV5-1
CDR3aa: CASRTDQETQYF

abundance: .
v_gene: TRBV7-9
CDR3aa: CASSLFANTEAFF

abundance: .
v_gene: TRBV7-2
CDR3aa: CASSLVEQPSGNTIYF

abundance: .
v_gene: TRBV5-5
CDR3aa: CASSSSSGGFYNEQFF

abundance: .
v_gene: TRBV5-1
CDR3aa: CASSRYSGANTGELFF

abundance: .
v_gene: TRBV6-5
CDR3aa: CASIGLKTGMDTIYF

abundance: .
v_gene: TRBV2
CDR3aa: CASSEWLGQGSNYYGYTF

abundance: .
v_gene: TRBV3-1/TRBV3-2
CDR3aa: CASSQIVLASDEQFF

abundance: .
v_gene: TRBV6-2/TRBV6-3
CDR3aa: CASSSGTGNQPQHF

abundance: .
v_gene: TRBV19
CDR3aa: CASKGRSPYGYTF

abundance: few
v_gene: TRBV19
CDR3aa: CASSPRGGNTEAFF

abundance: .
v_gene: TRBV15
CDR3aa: CATSRDDGVLGEKLFF

abundance: .
v_gene: TRBV29-1
CDR3aa: CSVAGGNSNQPQHF

abundance: .
v_gene: TRBV5-1
CDR3aa: CASSQGVGNQPQHF

abundance: .
v_gene: TRBV19
CDR3aa: CASSTSMADTQYF

abundance: .
v_gene: TRBV12-3/TRBV12-4
CDR3aa: CASRVTSGGQYF

abundance: .
v_gene: TRBV6-5
CDR3aa: CASSYRTGGYNEQFF

abundance: once
v_gene: TRBV7-3
CDR3aa: CASSLRGTVGPDTQYF

abundance: .
v_gene: TRBV2
CDR3aa: CASSRSQGLNSPLHF

abundance: .
v_gene: TRBV5-1
CDR3aa: CASSLDRLGYTF

abundance: once
v_gene: TRBV14
CDR3aa: CASSLRGLSEAFF

abundance: .
v_gene: TRBV18
CDR3aa: CASSPTGTGISGELFF

abundance: .
v_gene: TRBV2
CDR3aa: CASSEQYTDEQFF

abundance: .
v_gene: TRBV4-3
CDR3aa: CASSQDPSWGVNTEAFF

abundance: .
v_gene: TRBV19
CDR3aa: CASSISGGDAQYF

abundance: .
v_gene: TRBV19
CDR3aa: CASTKGETNTEAFF

abundance: once
v_gene: TRBV29-1
CDR3aa: CSALRQGGYTF

abundance: .
v_gene: TRBV10-3
CDR3aa: CAIRRASGTESEAFF

abundance: .
v_gene: TRBV19
CDR3aa: CATRQVGTNEKLFF

abundance: .
v_gene: TRBV6-5
CDR3aa: CASLLSGRETQYF

abundance: .
v_gene: TRBV6-1
CDR3aa: CASSEAISGDQPQHF

abundance: .
v_gene: TRBV5-4
CDR3aa: CASSLDGFNEQFF

abundance: .
v_gene: TRBV7-8
CDR3aa: CASSQGKGTEAFF

abundance: .
v_gene: TRBV4-1
CDR3aa: CASSRGTGGLSGNTIYF

abundance: .
v_gene: TRBV19
CDR3aa: CASSIRDRVPEAFF

abundance: .
v_gene: TRBV10-3
CDR3aa: CAISSQELSYNEQFF

abundance: .
v_gene: TRBV7-3
CDR3aa: CASSLGARDPSYGYTF

abundance: .
v_gene: TRBV28
CDR3aa: CASSSGSGSSTDTQYF

abundance: .
v_gene: TRBV18
CDR3aa: CASSAEGSYGYTF

abundance: .
v_gene: TRBV28
CDR3aa: CASSGQGGMNTEAFF

abundance: .
v_gene: TRBV5-1
CDR3aa: CASSLEGGSNTGELFF

abundance: .
v_gene: TRBV16
CDR3aa: CASSQWGQGSTGELFF